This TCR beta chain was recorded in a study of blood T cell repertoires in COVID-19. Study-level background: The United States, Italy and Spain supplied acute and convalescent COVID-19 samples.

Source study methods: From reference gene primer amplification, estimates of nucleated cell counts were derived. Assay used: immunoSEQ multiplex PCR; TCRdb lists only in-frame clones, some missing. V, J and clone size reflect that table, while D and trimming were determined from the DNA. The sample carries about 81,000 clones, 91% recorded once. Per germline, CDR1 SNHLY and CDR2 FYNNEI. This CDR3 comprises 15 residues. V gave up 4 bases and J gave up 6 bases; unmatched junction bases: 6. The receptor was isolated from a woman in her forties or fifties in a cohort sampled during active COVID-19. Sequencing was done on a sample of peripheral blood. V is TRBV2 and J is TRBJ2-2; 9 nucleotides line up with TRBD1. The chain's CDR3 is CASSVDRGGSGELFF. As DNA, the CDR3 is TGTGCCAGCAGTGTGGACAGGGGTGGGTCCGGGGAGCTGTTTTTT.